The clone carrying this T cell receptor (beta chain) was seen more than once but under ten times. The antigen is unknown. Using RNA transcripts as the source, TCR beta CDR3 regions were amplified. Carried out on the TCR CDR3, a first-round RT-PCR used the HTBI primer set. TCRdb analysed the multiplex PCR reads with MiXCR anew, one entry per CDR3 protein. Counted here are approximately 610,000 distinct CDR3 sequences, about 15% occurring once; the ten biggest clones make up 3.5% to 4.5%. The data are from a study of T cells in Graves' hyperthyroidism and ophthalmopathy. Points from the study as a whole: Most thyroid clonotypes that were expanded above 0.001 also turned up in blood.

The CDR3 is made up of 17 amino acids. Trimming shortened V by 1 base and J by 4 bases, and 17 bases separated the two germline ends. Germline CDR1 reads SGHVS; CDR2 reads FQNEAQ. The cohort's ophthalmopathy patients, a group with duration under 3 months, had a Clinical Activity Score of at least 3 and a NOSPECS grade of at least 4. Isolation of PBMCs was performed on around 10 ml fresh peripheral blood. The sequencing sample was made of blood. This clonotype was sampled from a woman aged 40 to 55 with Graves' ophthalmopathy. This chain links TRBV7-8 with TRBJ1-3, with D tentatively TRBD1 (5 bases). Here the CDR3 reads CASSLELQGFSGNTIYF. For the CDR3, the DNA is TGTGCCAGCAGCTTAGAACTGCAGGGTTTTTCCGGAAACACCATATATTTT. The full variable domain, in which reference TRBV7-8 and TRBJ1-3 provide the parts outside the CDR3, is GAGVSQSPRYKVAKRGQDVALRCDPISGHVSLFWYQQALGQGPEFLTYFQNEAQLDKSGLPSDRFFAERPEGSVSTLKIQRTQQEDSAVYLCASSLELQGFSGNTIYFGEGSWLTVV.